This note documents a single T cell receptor (beta chain) sequence. As yet, its antigen is unknown. Amplification used 60 Vbeta primers and 13 Jbeta primers. Sequencing was performed with immunoSEQ multiplex PCR; in TCRdb, only in-frame clones are kept and a portion is missing. This table holds 150,000 or so clones, roughly 84% found once. This sample was included in a study of cytomegalovirus exposure and HLA in healthy donors. Study-level points and caveats: According to an earlier analysis, most TCR beta V segments yielded productive rearrangements about 87% or about 30% of the time.

The CDR3 sequence is 14 residues long. V shed 6 bases, J shed 3 bases, and the junction held 5 bases outside the gene matches. Germline CDR1 LNHDA, CDR2 SQIVND (reference sequence). The genes are TRBV19 and TRBJ1-2, with 9 bases identical to TRBD1. The receptor was derived from a man aged 18 to 29 in good health and CMV-seronegative. The sample consisted of PBMCs. CDR3 region: CASRRDRVDYGYTF. The DNA of the CDR3 is TGTGCCAGTAGACGGGACAGGGTGGACTATGGCTACACCTTC.